Presented here are 27 T cell receptor beta chains from one specimen sequenced in a study of CD8 T cells in ankylosing spondylitis. MiXCR, run by TCRdb on the 5' RACE reads, gives a single entry per CDR3 protein. The data contain under 950,000 distinct CDR3 sequences, under 20% of them singletons. Findings and limits, study-wide: A TCR beta motif of several highly homologous variants seemed to mark ankylosing spondylitis blood.

For these TCRs, the target antigens are not known. The sequencing input was blood, either unsorted or a sorted T cell fraction (not recorded which). The receptors were sampled from a male donor with ankylosing spondylitis.

The sample holds a few counts of this clonotype. This sequence joins TRBV28 and TRBJ1-5; unclear D gene. Germline CDR1 MDHEN, CDR2 SYDVKM. There are 15 residues in the CDR3. V was cut by 5 bases and J by 0 bases, with 11 bases left in between. The CDR3, as DNA: TGTGCCAGCAGTGGCACCCCGGGTAGCAATCAGCCCCAGCATTTT. Its protein product is CASSGTPGSNQPQHF.

The rearrangement uses TRBV5-6 and TRBJ2-7; 10 nucleotides agree with TRBD2. V dropped 4 bases and J dropped 1; count of bases not matched to a gene: 8. This CDR3 comprises 16 residues. Germline CDR1 is SGHDT and CDR2 is YYEEEE. The CDR3 is CASSPPTSGKSYEQYF. The CDR3 DNA reads as TGTGCCAGCAGCCCGCCCACTAGCGGGAAGTCCTACGAGCAGTACTTC.

This rearrangement joins TRBV30 to TRBJ1-3; no firm D call. Germline V gene data show CDR1 as GTSNPN and CDR2 as SVGIG (reference sequence). The CDR3 has 12 amino acids. V was trimmed by 5 bases and J by 0 bases, leaving 5 bases between them. The CDR3 DNA sequence: TGTGCCTGGGGCACCTCTGGAAACACCATATATTTT. Translation: CAWGTSGNTIYF.

At least ten counts were recorded for this clonotype. The chain links TRBV5-1 to TRBJ2-6; D is possibly TRBD1 (6 bases). CDR1 is SGHRS, CDR2 YFSETQ, per germline. V was pared by 4 bases and J by 0 bases, with 14 bases between. This CDR3 is built from 17 residues. The CDR3 DNA reads TGCGCCAGCAGCCCGGGACACGTCAGCTCTGGGGCCAACGTCCTGACTTTC. Its protein product is CASSPGHVSSGANVLTF.

This clonotype came up a few times. J is TRBJ2-5 and V is TRBV29-1; tentatively, D is TRBD1 (6 bases). The CDR3 sequence is 14 residues long. V was trimmed by 3 bases and J by 4 bases, leaving 15 bases between them. The germline gives CDR1 SQVTM, CDR2 ANQGSEA. CDR3 DNA: TGCAGCGTTGATGGGTGGGACATGACAGAGACCCAGTACTTC. Amino acid sequence: CSVDGWDMTETQYF.

The chain uses TRBV7-2 and TRBJ2-2; TRBD1 matches 12 bases. Per the germline V gene, CDR1 is SGHTA and CDR2 is FQGNSA. After removal of 0 bases from V and 4 bases from J, the junction contained 0 bases not matched to a gene. The CDR3 is 16 residues long. CDR3 amino acids: CASSLAGQGATGELFF. In DNA, the CDR3 is TGTGCCAGCAGCTTAGCGGGACAGGGGGCCACCGGGGAGCTGTTTTTT.

Only a few counts were recorded for this clonotype. This chain joins TRBV4-1 and TRBJ2-2, with D maybe TRBD1 (6 bases). Trimming took 2 bases from V and 7 from J, leaving 14 bases between them. Germline CDR1 and CDR2: MGHRA and YSYEKL. The CDR3 sequence is 15 residues long. The CDR3 region is CASSQLQGVGGELFF. The CDR3 nucleotides are TGCGCCAGCAGCCAACTACAGGGAGTCGGCGGGGAGCTGTTTTTT.

This chain links TRBV10-2 with TRBJ1-4; possibly TRBD1 for D (5 bases). The CDR3 spans 16 residues. Looked up from germline, CDR1 is WSHSY and CDR2 is SAAADI. The V and J ends lost 6 bases and 2 bases respectively, with 16 bases between them. The CDR3 region has the DNA TGCGCCAGCAGCGCGACAGACCCCAGGACTAATGAAAAACTGTTTTTT. Translated, it gives CASSATDPRTNEKLFF.

DNA for the CDR3: TGTGCCAGCAGCTTATACCGGGTTCCGAACGCCTACGAGCAGTACTTC. Its translation: CASSLYRVPNAYEQYF. The V and J genes are TRBV13 and TRBJ2-7, with unresolved D. The CDR3 covers 16 residues. The V end lost 2 bases, the J end lost 2 bases, and 16 bases lay between the germline ends. Germline CDR1 reads PRHDT; CDR2 reads FYEKMQ (reference sequence).

The chain has TRBV29-1 and TRBJ2-7, with D perhaps TRBD1 (6 bases). Trimming shortened V by 4 bases and J by 4 bases, and 11 bases separated the two germline ends. The CDR3 loop spans 12 amino acids. Germline assignment: CDR1 SQVTM and CDR2 ANQGSEA. CDR3: CSVGWGLYEQYF. The CDR3 DNA is TGCAGCGTTGGCTGGGGGCTGTACGAGCAGTACTTC.

The rearrangement uses TRBV5-1 and TRBJ2-1; TRBD2 aligns across 8 bases. The CDR3 length is 15 residues. Germline V gene data show CDR1 as SGHRS and CDR2 as YFSETQ. Unmatched junction bases numbered 3, after V lost 2 bases and J lost 2 bases. The CDR3 nucleotides are TGCGCCAGCAGCTTTTCGGGGGGGCCCTACAATGAGCAGTTCTTC. It encodes CASSFSGGPYNEQFF.

This clonotype turned up a few times. The V and J genes are TRBV5-1 and TRBJ2-3; 11 bases match TRBD1. Germline trimming cut 4 bases from V and 4 bases from J; bases unmatched to any gene: 5. Germline CDR1 SGHRS, CDR2 YFSETQ. The CDR3 spans 15 residues. CDR3 residues: CASSQTGQGADTQYF. CDR3 DNA sequence: TGCGCCAGCAGCCAAACGGGACAGGGGGCAGATACGCAGTATTTT. The whole variable domain, remainder taken from reference TRBV5-1 and TRBJ2-3, is KAGVTQTPRYLIKTRGQQVTLSCSPISGHRSVSWYQQTPGQGLQFLFEYFSETQRNKGNFPGRFSGRQFSNSRSEMNVSTLELGDSALYLCASSQTGQGADTQYFGPGTRLTVL.

The table lists this clonotype with a few counts. The chain uses TRBV7-3 and TRBJ2-1; 7 bases fit TRBD2. This CDR3 is built from 15 residues. In germline, CDR1 is SGHTA, CDR2 FQGTGA. Losses at the gene ends were 2 bases for V and 6 bases for J; bases not matched to a gene: 7. The CDR3 is CASSLGGSGINEQFF. The CDR3 DNA sequence: TGTGCCAGCAGCTTAGGCGGGAGTGGGATCAATGAGCAGTTCTTC.

The table lists this clonotype with many counts. This chain connects TRBV5-1 to TRBJ2-6, with TRBD1 matching over 7 bases. In germline, CDR1 is SGHRS, CDR2 YFSETQ. The ends lost 1 base at V and 2 bases at J; junction bases unmatched: 0. The CDR3 spans 15 residues. The CDR3 spells CASSLTGAGANVLTF. In DNA, the CDR3 is TGCGCCAGCAGCTTGACAGGGGCTGGGGCCAACGTCCTGACTTTC.

A few counts support this clonotype. CDR3 sequence (DNA): TGTGCCAGCATCATCCGGGGGGACACTGAAGCTTTCTTT. As protein: CASIIRGDTEAFF. This chain connects TRBV2 to TRBJ1-1; a possible D gene is TRBD1 (5 bases). V was clipped by 7 bases and J by 3 bases, with 12 bases between them. CDR1 is SNHLY, CDR2 FYNNEI, per germline. The CDR3 length is 13 residues.

This clonotype occurred a few times. J is TRBJ2-4 and V is TRBV29-1, with 9 bases matching TRBD1. The J segment lost 7 bases and the V segment lost 4 bases, leaving 5 bases of the junction unmatched. The V gene's germline CDR1 is SQVTM and CDR2 ANQGSEA. The CDR3 runs 13 residues. CDR3 sequence reads: CSVGTGGRNIQYF. CDR3 in DNA: TGCAGCGTTGGTACAGGGGGCAGGAACATTCAGTACTTC.

The rearrangement uses TRBV12-3 or TRBV12-4 and TRBJ1-5, with D possibly being TRBD1 (6 bases). With 4 bases removed from V and 4 bases from J, the gap between germline ends came to 8 bases. This CDR3 has 13 residues. The CDR3 region has the DNA TGTGCCAGCAGTTGGGGGCAAAATCAGCCCCAGCATTTT. Translated, it gives CASSWGQNQPQHF.

The chain has TRBV13 and TRBJ2-7; TRBD2 matches 16 bases. CDR3 length: 17 amino acids. The germline CDR1 and CDR2 sequences are PRHDT and FYEKMQ (reference sequence). Germline trimming cut 4 bases from V and 7 bases from J; bases unmatched to any gene: 10. The CDR3 DNA sequence: TGTGCCAGCAGCTCCCTGGGACTAGCGGGAGGGGCCCTAGAGCAGTACTTC. Protein sequence: CASSSLGLAGGALEQYF.

The rearrangement links TRBV6-6 to TRBJ2-5, with D unresolved. The CDR3 runs 13 residues. Trimming took 4 bases from V and 5 from J, leaving 11 bases between them. Looked up from germline, CDR1 is MNHNY and CDR2 is SVGAGI (reference sequence). The CDR3 nucleotides read TGTGCCAGCAGTTCGGACCACTACGAGACCCAGTACTTC. This codes for CASSSDHYETQYF.

This clonotype was counted at least ten times. The chain joins TRBV30 to TRBJ2-1; D gene ambiguous. The CDR3 runs 12 residues. Trimming cost V 2 bases and J 4 bases, with 6 bases left between them. Germline-derived CDR1 and CDR2 are GTSNPN and SVGIG (reference sequence). The CDR3 loop is CAWSSQYNEQFF. The DNA for the CDR3 is TGTGCCTGGAGTTCACAATACAATGAGCAGTTCTTC.

The rearrangement joins TRBV24-1 to TRBJ2-1, with 10 bases aligning to TRBD2. The CDR3 sequence is 17 residues long. Germline V CDR1 and CDR2: KGHDR, SFDVKD. Unmatched junction bases numbered 8, after V lost 7 bases and J lost 0 bases. The CDR3 nucleotides read TGTGCCACCAGGAGGACTAGCGGAGGGAGCTCCTACAATGAGCAGTTCTTC. Its translation is CATRRTSGGSSYNEQFF.

The chain links TRBV5-1 to TRBJ1-4; TRBD1 matches 8 bases. Germline V CDR1 and CDR2: SGHRS, YFSETQ. CDR3 length: 14 residues. J gave up 6 bases and V 3 bases, and 4 bases lay outside the gene matches. The CDR3 region is CASSWTGQDEKLFF. In nucleotides, the CDR3 is TGCGCCAGCAGCTGGACAGGGCAAGATGAAAAACTGTTTTTT.

The rearrangement uses TRBV6-1 and TRBJ1-1, with 7 bases lining up with TRBD1. This CDR3 has 14 amino acids. Germline assignment: CDR1 MNHNS and CDR2 SASEGT. V gave up 10 bases and J gave up 4 bases; unmatched junction bases: 12. For the CDR3, the DNA is TGTGCCATCTGTGGGACAGCTCGTTGCACTGAAGCTTTCTTT. Its protein product is CAICGTARCTEAFF.

This chain joins TRBV5-6 and TRBJ2-3, with TRBD1 identical over 7 bases. V trimming: 5 bases; J trimming: 3 bases; junction bases outside the gene matches: 6. This CDR3 comprises 14 residues. Germline loops: CDR1 SGHDT, CDR2 YYEEEE. CDR3 protein: CASSDRVVTDTQYF. The CDR3 DNA is TGTGCCAGCAGTGACAGGGTTGTAACAGATACGCAGTATTTT.

Only a few counts were recorded for this clonotype. This chain uses TRBV12-3 or TRBV12-4 with TRBJ2-1; a possible D gene is TRBD1 (5 bases). The CDR3 has 14 residues. Trimming stripped 5 bases from V and 6 bases from J, with 14 bases between. The CDR3 nucleotides are TGTGCCAGCAGTCCTCGACAGCCTATCAATGAGCAGTTCTTC. Translation: CASSPRQPINEQFF.

CDR3 nucleotides: TGCGCCAGCAGGCCTCAGGAGGAAGGGCTCGTAGCGGGGGGCACAGATACGCAGTATTTT. This encodes CASRPQEEGLVAGGTDTQYF. The gene calls are TRBV4-1 and TRBJ2-3; TRBD2 aligns across 9 bases. This CDR3 region has 20 residues. Germline CDR1 reads MGHRA; CDR2 reads YSYEKL. V lost 6 bases, J lost 1 base, and 20 bases stayed unmatched.

The gene calls are TRBV5-1 and TRBJ2-7; 14 bases fit TRBD2. CDR3 length equals 16 residues. V shed 4 bases and J 4 bases; nucleotides not matched to a gene: 7. Germline V CDR1 and CDR2: SGHRS, YFSETQ. This CDR3 reads CASSPGGLAGEYEQYF. CDR3 nucleotide sequence: TGCGCCAGCAGCCCAGGGGGACTAGCGGGAGAGTACGAGCAGTACTTC.